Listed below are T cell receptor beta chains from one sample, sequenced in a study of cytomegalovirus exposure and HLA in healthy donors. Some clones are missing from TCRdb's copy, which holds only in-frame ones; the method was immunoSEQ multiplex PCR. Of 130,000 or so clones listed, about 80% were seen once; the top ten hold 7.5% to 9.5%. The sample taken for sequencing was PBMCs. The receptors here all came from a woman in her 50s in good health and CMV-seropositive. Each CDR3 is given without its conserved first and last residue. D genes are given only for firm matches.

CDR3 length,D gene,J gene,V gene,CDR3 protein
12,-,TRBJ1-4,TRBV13,ASSVGIGEEKLF
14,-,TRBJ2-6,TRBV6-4,ASSDSPGIGANVLT
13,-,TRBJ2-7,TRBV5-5,ASSTQTGSWGEQY
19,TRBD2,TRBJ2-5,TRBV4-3,ASSQDPFRAGTTRGQETQY
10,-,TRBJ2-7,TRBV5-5,ASRWQGNEQY
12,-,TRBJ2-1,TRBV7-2,ASSYGTFYNEQF
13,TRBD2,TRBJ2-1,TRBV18,ASSLQREGTGEQF
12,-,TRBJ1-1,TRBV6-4,ASSDSDPGGKAF
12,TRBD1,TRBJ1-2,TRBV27,ASSSAGGNYGYT
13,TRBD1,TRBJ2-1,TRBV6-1,ASTAGGQGNNEQF
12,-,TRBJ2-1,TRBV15,ATSRGQAHNEQF